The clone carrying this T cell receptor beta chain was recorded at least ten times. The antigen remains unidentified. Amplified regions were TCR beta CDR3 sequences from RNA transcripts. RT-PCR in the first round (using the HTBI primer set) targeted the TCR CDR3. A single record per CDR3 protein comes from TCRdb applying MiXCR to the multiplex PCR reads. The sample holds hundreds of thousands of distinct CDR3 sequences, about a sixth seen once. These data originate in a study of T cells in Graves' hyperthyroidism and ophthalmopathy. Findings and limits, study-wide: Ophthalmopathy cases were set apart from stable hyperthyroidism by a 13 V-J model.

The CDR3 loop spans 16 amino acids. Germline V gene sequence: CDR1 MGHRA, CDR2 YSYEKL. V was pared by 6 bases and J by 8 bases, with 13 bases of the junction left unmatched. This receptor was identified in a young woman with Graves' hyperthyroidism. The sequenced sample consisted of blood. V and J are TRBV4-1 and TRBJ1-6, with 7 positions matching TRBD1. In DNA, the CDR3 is TGCGCCAGCAGGTTCAGACAGGGAGTTATCTATTCACCCCTCCACTTT. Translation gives CASRFRQGVIYSPLHF.